The 32 T cell receptor beta chains reported below all come from one sample, sequenced in a study of OX40 agonist ivuxolimab in advanced cancers. Only in-frame clones appear in the TCRdb table, and some are missing; sequencing was by immunoSEQ multiplex PCR. The sample shows about 74,000 clones, about 81% of them seen only once. Sequenced here: CD4+ or CD8+ T cells sorted from blood, sampled in a trial of the OX40 agonist ivuxolimab. The receptors originated from an adult with an advanced solid tumor such as melanoma, head and neck, liver or kidney cancer.

The rearrangement links TRBV19 to TRBJ1-1; a possible D gene is TRBD1 (5 bases). The germline CDR1 and CDR2 sequences are LNHDA and SQIVND (reference sequence). The CDR3 consists of 14 residues. V lost 7 bases and J lost 0, with 12 bases in between. CDR3 DNA sequence: TGTGCCAGTACCCTGGGACGGCTGAACACTGAAGCTTTCTTT. Amino acid sequence: CASTLGRLNTEAFF.

This chain connects TRBV28 to TRBJ1-1; D is unclear. The CDR3 covers 13 residues. V lost 2 bases and J 0 bases, leaving 4 bases between the germline ends. CDR1 is MDHEN and CDR2 is SYDVKM in the germline V gene. CDR3 sequence: CASSLGLNTEAFF. The CDR3 coding sequence is TGTGCCAGCAGTTTAGGGTTGAACACTGAAGCTTTCTTT.

The CDR3 DNA sequence: TGTGCCAGCAGTTTAAATCAGGGCGGCGAGACCCAGTACTTC. Residues: CASSLNQGGETQYF. The chain joins TRBV28 to TRBJ2-5, with D possibly matching TRBD1 (5 bases). The CDR3 sequence is 14 residues long. Per the germline V gene, CDR1 is MDHEN and CDR2 is SYDVKM. Trimming took 2 bases from V and 5 from J, leaving 12 bases between them.

V is TRBV6-1 and J is TRBJ2-7, with D perhaps given as TRBD1 or TRBD2 (5 bases each). Deletions cut 0 bases from V and 9 bases from J, with 9 bases between. This CDR3 has 12 amino acids. Germline lookup yields CDR1 MNHNS and CDR2 SASEGT. CDR3 sequence: CASSEAVGVQYF. The CDR3 DNA sequence: TGTGCCAGCAGTGAAGCGGTGGGGGTGCAGTACTTC.

The chain joins TRBV5-6 to TRBJ1-4; D not certain. Trimming took off 4 bases at V and 0 bases at J, with 10 bases between the two ends. CDR3 length: 15 amino acids. Germline assignment: CDR1 SGHDT and CDR2 YYEEEE. The CDR3 sequence is CASSRVVATNEKLFF. The CDR3 nucleotides read TGTGCCAGCAGCCGGGTAGTTGCAACTAATGAAAAACTGTTTTTT.

The CDR3 loop reads CASSNRQGRYGYTF. The CDR3 bases are TGCGCCAGCAGTAATCGACAGGGCCGTTATGGCTACACCTTC. This rearrangement joins TRBV10-2 to TRBJ1-2, with 7 bases matching TRBD1. Germline V gene lookup returns CDR1 WSHSY and CDR2 SAAADI. The CDR3 extends over 14 amino acids. V shed 5 bases, J shed 5 bases, and the junction held 8 bases outside the gene matches.

The genes are TRBV19 and TRBJ2-2, with no clear D. CDR3 length: 15 residues. The germline V gene encodes CDR1 LNHDA and CDR2 SQIVND (reference sequence). Trimming removed 7 bases at V and 5 bases at J, with 17 bases between. This chain's CDR3 is CASTAGSAPTGELFF. In nucleotides, the CDR3 is TGTGCCAGTACCGCAGGCTCAGCTCCTACCGGGGAGCTGTTTTTT.

The genes are TRBV15 and TRBJ2-5; the D gene is possibly TRBD1 (5 bases). Between the trimmed V and J ends, which lost 5 bases and 2 bases, there was a span of 15 bases. The germline gives CDR1 LNHNV, CDR2 YYDKDF (reference sequence). This CDR3 spans 15 amino acids. DNA of the CDR3: TGTGCCACCAGCTCCCAGGGTGGTGGGCAAGAGACCCAGTACTTC. Translating it yields CATSSQGGGQETQYF.

V is TRBV7-9 and J is TRBJ1-2, with a weak D call TRBD1 (6 bases). The CDR3 contains 14 residues. Germline loops: CDR1 SEHNR, CDR2 FQNEAQ (reference sequence). Trimming took 5 bases from V and 8 from J, leaving 18 bases between them. The CDR3 sequence: CASSREGGLRGYTF. Here the CDR3 DNA reads TGTGCCAGCAGCCGAGAGGGGGGACTCCGAGGCTACACCTTC.

J is TRBJ1-1 and V is TRBV5-1, with D perhaps matching TRBD1 (5 bases). Germline V gene lookup returns CDR1 SGHRS and CDR2 YFSETQ. Trimming left V 4 bases short and J 0 bases short, with 10 bases between. The CDR3 totals 14 residues. CDR3 loop: CASSRDGMNTEAFF. Written as DNA, the CDR3 is TGCGCCAGCAGCCGGGACGGGATGAACACTGAAGCTTTCTTT.

The chain employs TRBV15 and TRBJ2-2; tentative D call: TRBD1 (6 bases). The CDR3 contains 14 residues. Trimming cost V 5 bases and J 4 bases, with 11 bases left between them. Germline CDR1 and CDR2: LNHNV and YYDKDF (reference sequence). The CDR3 DNA sequence: TGTGCCACCAGCGCACAGGGAATCACCGGGGAGCTGTTTTTT. This translates into CATSAQGITGELFF.

This clone turned up a few times. The chain links TRBV18 to TRBJ2-5, with D possibly called TRBD1 or TRBD2 (6 bases each). V was clipped by 2 bases and J by 7 bases, with 20 bases between them. Germline CDR1 and CDR2: KGHSH and LQKENI. There are 16 residues in the CDR3. CDR3 sequence reads: CASSPSEQGPGGTQYF. The CDR3 bases are TGTGCCAGCTCACCATCTGAACAGGGCCCCGGGGGGACCCAGTACTTC.

The chain has TRBV28 and TRBJ1-3; a weak D match, TRBD1 (5 bases). CDR1 MDHEN and CDR2 SYDVKM come from the germline V gene. This CDR3 region has 19 residues. The V gene lost 6 bases and the J gene lost 1 base, with 25 bases spanning the gap. The CDR3 loop reads CASRHHPRARVFSGNTIYF. CDR3 sequence (DNA): TGTGCCAGCAGACATCACCCCCGGGCCAGGGTATTTTCTGGAAACACCATATATTTT.

The chain combines TRBV2 with TRBJ2-4, with D unresolved. This CDR3 spans 16 amino acids. Germline-derived CDR1 and CDR2 are SNHLY and FYNNEI. Trimming took 6 bases from V and 4 from J, leaving 19 bases between them. This CDR3 reads CASRLLDTQLKNIQYF. The CDR3 DNA reads as TGTGCCAGCAGGCTACTGGATACCCAACTTAAAAACATTCAGTACTTC.

The rearrangement links TRBV28 to TRBJ2-7; TRBD1 matches at 9 bases. CDR1 is MDHEN, CDR2 SYDVKM, per germline. The CDR3 runs to 14 residues. J was trimmed by 2 bases and V by 6 bases; bases with no gene match: 5. The CDR3 bases are TGTGCCAGCAGCTTCACAGGGGGCCCCTACGAGCAGTACGTC. Its protein product is CASSFTGGPYEQYV.

The chain couples TRBV28 to TRBJ2-3; 10 positions match TRBD2. The V and J ends lost 6 bases and 7 bases, in that order; junction bases with no gene match: 7. The CDR3 has 14 amino acids. Germline V gene data show CDR1 as MDHEN and CDR2 as SYDVKM. DNA for the CDR3: TGTGCCAGCAGGCTACGAGCGGGGGGGAATACGCAGTATTTT. Its protein is CASRLRAGGNTQYF.

The chain employs TRBV6-6 and TRBJ2-5; D call uncertain. The CDR3 runs to 12 residues. Germline lookup yields CDR1 MNHNY and CDR2 SVGAGI (reference sequence). V lost 8 bases, J lost 5 bases, and 12 bases lay in between. The CDR3 DNA sequence: TGTGCCAGCGGAAAGACGGTCGAGACCCAGTACTTC. Translating gives CASGKTVETQYF.

Only a few counts were recorded for this clone. The rearrangement links TRBV7-2 to TRBJ2-5, with TRBD2 identical over 7 bases. Trimming took 0 bases from V and 4 from J; bases not matched to a gene: 2. Germline lookup yields CDR1 SGHTA and CDR2 FQGNSA. CDR3 length: 14 amino acids. CDR3 sequence: CASSLAGRGETQYF. CDR3 in DNA: TGTGCCAGCAGCTTAGCGGGGAGGGGAGAGACCCAGTACTTC.

The rearrangement uses TRBV7-2 and TRBJ1-6; perhaps TRBD1 as D (5 bases). The CDR3 runs 15 residues. V lost 7 bases to trimming and J lost 10 bases, with 20 bases between them. CDR1 SGHTA and CDR2 FQGNSA come from the germline V gene. This CDR3 is CASNPMGRRGSPLHF. The CDR3 DNA sequence: TGTGCCAGCAACCCCATGGGGCGTCGGGGCTCACCCCTCCACTTT.

The J gene is TRBJ2-3, the V gene TRBV7-2, with 8 bases matching TRBD2. Unmatched junction bases numbered 5, after V lost 6 bases and J lost 3 bases. The CDR3 covers 14 residues. Germline V gene data show CDR1 as SGHTA and CDR2 as FQGNSA. CDR3 protein: CASRRRGGTDTQYF. The CDR3 coding sequence is TGTGCCAGCAGGCGTCGGGGGGGGACAGATACGCAGTATTTT.

V gene TRBV7-6 combines with J gene TRBJ1-1; 7 bases match TRBD1. Looked up from germline, CDR1 is SGHVS and CDR2 is FNYEAQ. J gave up 2 bases and V 4 bases, and 4 bases lay outside the gene matches. The CDR3 sequence is 14 residues long. The CDR3 protein is CASSSGQRNTEAFF. The CDR3 DNA reads as TGTGCCAGCAGCTCGGGACAGAGAAACACTGAAGCTTTCTTT.

The V gene is TRBV11-3, the J gene TRBJ2-1, with D unclear. Germline V gives CDR1 SGHNT, CDR2 YENEEA. The CDR3 is 15 amino acids. Trimming cost V 5 bases and J 9 bases, with 20 bases left between them. CDR3 amino acids: CASSNSYLGEIEQFF. The CDR3 nucleotides are TGTGCCAGCAGCAATAGTTACCTTGGTGAGATTGAGCAGTTCTTC.

The CDR3 DNA sequence: TGCGCCAGCAGCTTGTTGTGGCTAGCCCAAGAGACCCAGTACTTC. Translating gives CASSLLWLAQETQYF. The chain combines TRBV5-1 with TRBJ2-5, with a weak D call TRBD2 (5 bases). The V gene lost 1 base and the J gene lost 1 base, with 11 bases spanning the gap. Germline CDR1 SGHRS, CDR2 YFSETQ. The CDR3 contains 15 residues. The complete variable domain, with remaining parts taken from reference TRBV5-1 and TRBJ2-5, reads KAGVTQTPRYLIKTRGQQVTLSCSPISGHRSVSWYQQTPGQGLQFLFEYFSETQRNKGNFPGRFSGRQFSNSRSEMNVSTLELGDSALYLCASSLLWLAQETQYFGPGTRLLVL.

CDR3 nucleotide sequence: TGTGCCAGCAGTTTCGCCCAGGGCCTCAGCACAGATACGCAGTATTTT. Its protein product is CASSFAQGLSTDTQYF. This rearrangement joins TRBV28 to TRBJ2-3; D is perhaps TRBD1 (5 bases). The germline V gene encodes CDR1 MDHEN and CDR2 SYDVKM. The CDR3 length is 16 residues. With 3 bases removed from V and 0 bases from J, the gap between germline ends came to 13 bases.

The chain joins TRBV11-1 to TRBJ2-7; D not resolved. The CDR3 sequence is 13 residues long. In germline, CDR1 is SGHAT, CDR2 FQDESV (reference sequence). Trimming took off 2 bases at V and 5 bases at J, with 10 bases between the two ends. As DNA, the CDR3 is TGTGCCAGCAGCTTATTGGCCCGGGACGAGCAGTACTTC. Translated: CASSLLARDEQYF.

The chain combines TRBV2 with TRBJ2-3, with D possibly TRBD2 on 6 matching bases. V lost 5 bases to trimming and J lost 3 bases, with 27 bases between them. This CDR3 has 19 amino acids. Germline V gene lookup returns CDR1 SNHLY and CDR2 FYNNEI. DNA for the CDR3: TGTGCCAGCAGTACTCCGAGCGGGCCTCAAGGGTTACGGACAGATACGCAGTATTTT. Translation gives CASSTPSGPQGLRTDTQYF.

This chain connects TRBV7-9 to TRBJ1-4, with D hard to call. Trimming cost V 1 base and J 0 bases, with 6 bases left between them. CDR1 is SEHNR, CDR2 FQNEAQ, per germline (reference sequence). The CDR3 extends over 15 amino acids. CDR3 bases: TGTGCCAGCAGCTTAGAAGTTGCAACTAATGAAAAACTGTTTTTT. It codes for CASSLEVATNEKLFF.

The rearrangement links TRBV19 to TRBJ2-1; 9 bases are shared with TRBD2. There are 16 residues in the CDR3. Germline V lookup: CDR1 LNHDA, CDR2 SQIVND (reference sequence). V shed 3 bases and J 6 bases; nucleotides not matched to a gene: 9. The CDR3: CASSISRGLAFNEQFF. Here the CDR3 DNA reads TGTGCCAGTAGTATTAGCCGTGGACTAGCGTTCAATGAGCAGTTCTTC.

This chain uses TRBV6-5 with TRBJ2-1; D remains unclear. Trimming removed 8 bases at V and 13 bases at J, with 15 bases between. Germline loops: CDR1 MNHEY, CDR2 SVGAGI. This CDR3 has 11 residues. CDR3 DNA sequence: TGTGCCAGCGCCTCCCTTTATCGTCAGTTCTTC. Protein: CASASLYRQFF.

CDR3: CASSPGTALSGANVLTF. CDR3 in DNA: TGTGCCAGCTCACCCGGGACAGCTCTCTCTGGGGCCAACGTCCTGACTTTC. The rearrangement joins TRBV18 to TRBJ2-6; 7 positions match TRBD1. V was pared by 3 bases and J by 0 bases, with 5 bases of the junction left unmatched. This CDR3 comprises 17 residues. The germline V gene encodes CDR1 KGHSH and CDR2 LQKENI.

This clone came up a few times. V is TRBV7-3 and J is TRBJ1-1; D uncertain. The CDR3 runs to 12 residues. Germline V CDR1 and CDR2: SGHTA, FQGTGA. Trimming cost V 3 bases and J 5 bases, with 7 bases left between them. The CDR3 coding sequence is TGTGCCAGCAGCTTCTCCGGAACTGAAGCTTTCTTT. Translation: CASSFSGTEAFF.

The CDR3 nucleotides are TGCAGTGCTTCCCGGGGGACACCCCTCCACTTT. Translating it yields CSASRGTPLHF. The V and J genes are TRBV20-1 and TRBJ1-6, with D perhaps matching TRBD1 (5 bases). Germline CDR1 is DFQATT and CDR2 is SNEGSKA (reference sequence). The CDR3 loop spans 11 amino acids. The V end lost 5 bases, the J end lost 11 bases, and 10 bases lay between the germline ends.